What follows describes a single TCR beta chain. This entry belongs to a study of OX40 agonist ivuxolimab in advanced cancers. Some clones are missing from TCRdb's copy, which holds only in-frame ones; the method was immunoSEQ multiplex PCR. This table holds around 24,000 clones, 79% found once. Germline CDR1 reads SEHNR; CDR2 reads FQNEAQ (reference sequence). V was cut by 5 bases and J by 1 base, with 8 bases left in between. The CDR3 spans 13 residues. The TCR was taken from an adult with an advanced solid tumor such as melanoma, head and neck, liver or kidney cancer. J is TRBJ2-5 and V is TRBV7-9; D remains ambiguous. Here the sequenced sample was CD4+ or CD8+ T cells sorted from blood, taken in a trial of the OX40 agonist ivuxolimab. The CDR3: CASSVIVQETQYF. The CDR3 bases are TGTGCCAGCAGCGTAATAGTCCAAGAGACCCAGTACTTC.